This TCR beta chain was profiled in a study of identical twins. TCRdb independently ran MiXCR on the 5' RACE reads; one entry per CDR3 protein. The sample includes hundreds of thousands of distinct CDR3 sequences, roughly 20% of them seen just once. Germline values: CDR1 SGHRS, CDR2 YFSETQ. The length of the CDR3 is 16 residues. Deletions cut 0 bases from V and 0 bases from J, with 13 bases between. These sequences were also reported in another study, on T cells expressing NK-cell markers. That study reports: In the group of eight sequenced donors, seven were HCMV-seropositive and one was seronegative. Several experiments employed an anti-gamma-delta TCR antibody to confine sorting to alpha-beta TCR T cells.

The sample was PBMCs. The chain combines TRBV5-1 with TRBJ2-7; D ambiguous. This clonotype was sampled from a woman younger than 30 in good health. CDR3 bases: TGCGCCAGCAGCTTGGTCCCGGGTTCCAACTCCTACGAGCAGTACTTC. Translated, it gives CASSLVPGSNSYEQYF. The complete variable domain, with remaining parts taken from reference TRBV5-1 and TRBJ2-7, reads KAGVTQTPRYLIKTRGQQVTLSCSPISGHRSVSWYQQTPGQGLQFLFEYFSETQRNKGNFPGRFSGRQFSNSRSEMNVSTLELGDSALYLCASSLVPGSNSYEQYFGPGTRLTVT.